These 20 T cell receptor beta chains were all obtained from the same sample, sequenced in a study of synovial regulatory T cells in juvenile arthritis. TCRdb's copy holds only in-frame clones and misses some; the assay was immunoSEQ multiplex PCR. This sample's table has about 10,000 clones. The sequenced sample consisted of Treg cells from blood. Subset of the sample: remaining (HLA-DR-negative) circulating blood Treg cells. The receptor set was obtained from a donor younger than 30 with juvenile idiopathic arthritis.

This clone is deemed medium-sized by its frequency. CDR3 loop: CASSQTSGNTGELFF. The rearrangement uses TRBV4-2 and TRBJ2-2; TCRdb outputs TRBD2, but without DNA this stays unchecked. This CDR3 region has 15 residues. The coding DNA is unavailable. Germline V gene lookup returns CDR1 LGHNA and CDR2 YNFKEQ.

This chain uses TRBV4-1 with TRBJ1-4. The CDR3 contains 15 residues. The nucleotide record is missing. Germline-derived CDR1 and CDR2 are MGHRA and YSYEKL. Here the CDR3 reads CASSQDGRRREKLFF.

The chain couples TRBV5-1 to TRBJ2-3. Germline V gives CDR1 SGHRS, CDR2 YFSETQ. The CDR3 extends over 14 amino acids. No DNA is given. The CDR3 loop is CASSFGGLTDTQYF.

V is TRBV6-1 and J is TRBJ1-5. The germline CDR1 and CDR2 sequences are MNHNS and SASEGT. The CDR3 is 13 residues long. The DNA is not on file. The CDR3 spells CASGRGPNQPQHF.

Here the CDR3 reads CASSLRGWGTEAFF. The J gene is TRBJ1-1, the V gene TRBV28; TCRdb calls TRBD1, which cannot be checked without DNA. CDR1 and CDR2 from the germline V gene are MDHEN and SYDVKM. This CDR3 region has 14 residues. No DNA is recorded.

The rearrangement joins TRBV5-6 to TRBJ1-2. Per germline, CDR1 SGHDT and CDR2 YYEEEE. The CDR3 totals 13 residues. No DNA is recorded. The CDR3 region is CASRLAGRYGYTF.

The chain has TRBV28 and TRBJ1-2; the TCRdb call, TRBD1, lacks DNA for checking. This CDR3 comprises 13 residues. Only the protein is available. Looked up from germline, CDR1 is MDHEN and CDR2 is SYDVKM. Here the CDR3 reads CASSSHRVYGYTF.

The genes are TRBV19 and TRBJ2-3; TCRdb gives TRBD2 as the D gene, but with no DNA this cannot be confirmed. The CDR3 length is 18 residues. Only the protein sequence is given. Germline V CDR1 and CDR2: LNHDA, SQIVND (reference sequence). Here the CDR3 reads CASSIGALAGAHTDTQYF.

The chain is built from TRBV4-3 and TRBJ1-4; TCRdb picks TRBD1, but there is no DNA to check that call. The CDR3 length is 18 residues. The nucleotide record is missing. Germline V gives CDR1 LGHNA, CDR2 YSLEER. The CDR3 spells CASSQVWGRAATNEKLFF.

The V and J genes are TRBV7-9 and TRBJ1-1; the D call from TCRdb, TRBD1, cannot be confirmed without DNA. Germline V gene data show CDR1 as SEHNR and CDR2 as FQNEAQ (reference sequence). CDR3 length equals 13 residues. Only the protein is on record. The CDR3 protein is CASSQSRGTEAFF.

This rearrangement joins TRBV6-5 to TRBJ1-1. Germline CDR1 MNHEY, CDR2 SVGAGI. The CDR3 spans 15 residues. Only the protein is available. The CDR3 reads CASTPLGTPNTEAFF.

The CDR3 spells CASSLLGSGTEAFF. The chain combines TRBV28 with TRBJ1-1. Germline V gene data show CDR1 as MDHEN and CDR2 as SYDVKM. The CDR3 has 14 residues. DNA is not recorded here. Full variable domain (missing parts from reference TRBV28 and TRBJ1-1): DVKVTQSSRYLVKRTGEKVFLECVQDMDHENMFWYRQDPGLGLRLIYFSYDVKMKEKGDIPEGYSVSREKKERFSLILESASTNQTSMYLCASSLLGSGTEAFFGQGTRLTVV.

The rearrangement links TRBV5-1 to TRBJ1-3. The germline CDR1 and CDR2 sequences are SGHRS and YFSETQ. This CDR3 comprises 15 residues. No DNA appears here. The CDR3 sequence: CASSPGTYPGNTIYF.

The V call is TRBV10-3, the J call TRBJ1-6. This CDR3 spans 14 amino acids. DNA was not recorded. The germline V gene encodes CDR1 ENHRY and CDR2 SYGVKD. The chain's CDR3 is CAIRDSPNPQPLHF.

The rearrangement uses TRBV4-3 and TRBJ1-2; TCRdb proposes TRBD1, but this gene call is untestable without DNA. The CDR3 runs to 15 residues. DNA is not recorded here. The germline V gene has CDR1 LGHNA and CDR2 YSLEER. The CDR3 sequence: CASSQEQGAYYGYTF.

CDR3 in amino acids: CASSLAGRVSFGGRDEQFF. This chain links TRBV5-1 with TRBJ2-1; TCRdb's D gene call, TRBD2, goes unchecked for lack of DNA. In germline, CDR1 is SGHRS, CDR2 YFSETQ. The CDR3 runs to 19 residues. No coding sequence is recorded.

The chain links TRBV11-2 to TRBJ1-1. This CDR3 spans 15 amino acids. Only the protein is on record. Germline CDR1 and CDR2: SGHAT and FQNNGV. The CDR3 is CASSPGQGRFTEAFF.

This clone registers medium-sized by frequency. V gene TRBV10-1 combines with J gene TRBJ1-1. CDR1 is WNHNN and CDR2 is SYGVQD in the germline V gene (reference sequence). This CDR3 spans 11 amino acids. No DNA sequence was recorded. The CDR3 region is CASSDGTEAFF.

This rearrangement joins TRBV5-5 to TRBJ1-3; TCRdb reports TRBD1, a call that lacks DNA to check it against. This CDR3 is built from 13 residues. DNA is not on record. CDR1 SGHKS and CDR2 YYEKEE come from the germline V gene (reference sequence). CDR3 loop: CASSLAGGNTIYF. Looking up the rest from reference TRBV5-5 and TRBJ1-3 gives the full variable domain: DAGVTQSPTHLIKTRGQQVTLRCSPISGHKSVSWYQQVLGQGPQFIFQYYEKEERGRGNFPDRFSARQFPNYSSELNVNALLLGDSALYLCASSLAGGNTIYFGEGSWLTVV.

The chain recombines TRBV19 with TRBJ1-1. Germline V gene data show CDR1 as LNHDA and CDR2 as SQIVND (reference sequence). This CDR3 is 15 amino acids long. Only the protein is available. The chain's CDR3 is CASSIAFGERAEAFF. The full variable domain, with the rest looked up from reference TRBV19 and TRBJ1-1, is DGGITQSPKYLFRKEGQNVTLSCEQNLNHDAMYWYRQDPGQGLRLIYYSQIVNDFQKGDIAEGYSVSREKKESFPLTVTSAQKNPTAFYLCASSIAFGERAEAFFGQGTRLTVV.